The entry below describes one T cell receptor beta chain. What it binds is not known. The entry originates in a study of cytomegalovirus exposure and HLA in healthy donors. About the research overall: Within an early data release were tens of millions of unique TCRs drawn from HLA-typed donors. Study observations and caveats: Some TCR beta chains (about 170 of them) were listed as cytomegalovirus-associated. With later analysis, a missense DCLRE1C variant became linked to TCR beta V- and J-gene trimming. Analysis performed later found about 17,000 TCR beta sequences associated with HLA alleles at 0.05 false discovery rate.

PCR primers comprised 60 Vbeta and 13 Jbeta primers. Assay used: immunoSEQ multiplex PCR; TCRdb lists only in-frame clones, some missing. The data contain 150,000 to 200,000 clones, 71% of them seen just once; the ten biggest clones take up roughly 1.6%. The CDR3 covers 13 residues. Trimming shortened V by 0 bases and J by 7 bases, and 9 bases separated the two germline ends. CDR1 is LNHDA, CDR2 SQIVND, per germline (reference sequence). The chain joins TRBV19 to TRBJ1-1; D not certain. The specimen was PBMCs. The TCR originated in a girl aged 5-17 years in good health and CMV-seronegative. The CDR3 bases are TGTGCCAGTAGTATAGATTGGGCAGGTGAAGCTTTCTTT. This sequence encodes CASSIDWAGEAFF. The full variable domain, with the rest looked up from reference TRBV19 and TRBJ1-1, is DGGITQSPKYLFRKEGQNVTLSCEQNLNHDAMYWYRQDPGQGLRLIYYSQIVNDFQKGDIAEGYSVSREKKESFPLTVTSAQKNPTAFYLCASSIDWAGEAFFGQGTRLTVV.